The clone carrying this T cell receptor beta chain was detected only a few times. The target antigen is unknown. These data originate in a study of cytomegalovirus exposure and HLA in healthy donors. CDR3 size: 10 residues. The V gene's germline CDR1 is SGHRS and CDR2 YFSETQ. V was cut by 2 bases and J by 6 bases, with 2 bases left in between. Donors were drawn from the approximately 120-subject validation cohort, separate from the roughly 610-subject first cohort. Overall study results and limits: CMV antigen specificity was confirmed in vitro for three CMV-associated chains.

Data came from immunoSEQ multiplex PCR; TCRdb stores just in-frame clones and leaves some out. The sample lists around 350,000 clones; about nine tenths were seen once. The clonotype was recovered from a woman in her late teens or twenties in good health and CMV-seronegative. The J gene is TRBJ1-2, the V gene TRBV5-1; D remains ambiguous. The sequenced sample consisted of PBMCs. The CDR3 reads CASSFNGYTF. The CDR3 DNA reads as TGCGCCAGCAGCTTTAATGGCTACACCTTC.